This T cell receptor (beta chain) was sequenced for a study of cytomegalovirus exposure and HLA in healthy donors. Overall study findings and caveats: In the 95 to 150 validation repertoires, a later analysis found that first-cohort TCR clusters tended to co-occur. The classifier reportedly diagnosed cytomegalovirus status with high specificity and sensitivity. The study labeled around 160 TCR beta chains cytomegalovirus-associated.

This table comes from immunoSEQ multiplex PCR, and its TCRdb copy is limited to in-frame clones, with some not included. Of approximately 170,000 clones listed, about four fifths are singletons. In regard to this clone: Its matching antigen is unknown.

The CDR3 consists of 19 residues. V gave up 4 bases and J gave up 2 bases; unmatched junction bases: 15. Germline V gene data show CDR1 as SGHRS and CDR2 as YFSETQ. The chain joins TRBV5-1 to TRBJ2-1; TRBD2 matches 10 bases. Sequencing was performed on PBMCs. The clonotype comes from a man under 40 in good health and CMV-seropositive. This CDR3 reads CASSPGPPGLAGAYNEQFF. In nucleotides, the CDR3 is TGCGCCAGCAGCCCAGGGCCGCCGGGGCTAGCGGGGGCCTACAATGAGCAGTTCTTC.